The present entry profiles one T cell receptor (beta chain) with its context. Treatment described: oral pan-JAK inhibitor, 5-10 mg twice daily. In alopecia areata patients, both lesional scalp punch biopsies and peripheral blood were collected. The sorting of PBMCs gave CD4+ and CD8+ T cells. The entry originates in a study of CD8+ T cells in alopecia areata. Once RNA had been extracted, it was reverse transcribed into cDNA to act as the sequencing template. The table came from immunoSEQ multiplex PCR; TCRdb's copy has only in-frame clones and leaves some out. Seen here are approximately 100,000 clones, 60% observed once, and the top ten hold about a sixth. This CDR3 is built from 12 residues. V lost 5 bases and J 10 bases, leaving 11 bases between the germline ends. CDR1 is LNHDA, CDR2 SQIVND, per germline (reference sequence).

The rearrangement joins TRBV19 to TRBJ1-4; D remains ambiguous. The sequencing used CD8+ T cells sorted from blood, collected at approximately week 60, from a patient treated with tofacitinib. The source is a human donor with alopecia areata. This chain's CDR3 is CASSWGAGKLFF. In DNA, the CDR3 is TGTGCCAGTAGTTGGGGTGCAGGAAAACTGTTTTTT.